Below are 26 T cell receptor beta chains sequenced from a single sample in a study of T cells after yellow fever vaccination. TCRdb called the 5' RACE reads again in MiXCR, with one record for every CDR3 protein. In the table there are about 340,000 distinct CDR3 sequences, 3% to 4.5% of which are singletons. Source: PBMCs, taken 5 days after the yellow fever booster vaccination. These receptors all come from a man younger than 35 who received the YFV17D yellow fever vaccine.

The V and J genes are TRBV19 and TRBJ1-1, with 12 positions matching TRBD1. CDR1 is LNHDA and CDR2 is SQIVND in the germline V gene (reference sequence). Losses at the gene ends were 4 bases for V and 2 bases for J; bases not matched to a gene: 5. CDR3 length equals 16 residues. The CDR3 reads CASSKLGQGANTEAFF. The CDR3 nucleotides read TGTGCCAGTAGTAAGTTGGGACAGGGGGCAAACACTGAAGCTTTCTTT.

V gene TRBV20-1 combines with J gene TRBJ1-1, with D uncertain. CDR1 is DFQATT, CDR2 SNEGSKA, per germline (reference sequence). The CDR3 is made up of 14 amino acids. Trimming took off 0 bases at V and 2 bases at J, with 10 bases between the two ends. The CDR3 sequence: CSARDLGLNTEAFF. In nucleotides, the CDR3 is TGCAGTGCTAGAGATCTCGGACTAAACACTGAAGCTTTCTTT.

The J gene is TRBJ2-2, the V gene TRBV29-1; no firm D call. V dropped 7 bases and J dropped 11 bases, with 20 bases sitting between them. The CDR3 runs 13 residues. CDR1 and CDR2 (germline): SQVTM, ANQGSEA. This CDR3 is CSAQRPGVGELFF. CDR3 DNA sequence: TGCAGCGCCCAACGGCCTGGGGTGGGAGAGCTGTTTTTT.

This clonotype was recorded at least ten times. The gene calls are TRBV2 and TRBJ1-5, with D unresolved. The V gene lost 8 bases and the J gene lost 2 bases, with 13 bases spanning the gap. This CDR3 is built from 14 residues. The germline gives CDR1 SNHLY, CDR2 FYNNEI. The CDR3 region is CASGEGTGNQPQHF. CDR3 DNA sequence: TGTGCCAGCGGAGAAGGAACAGGCAATCAGCCCCAGCATTTT. The whole variable domain, filled in from reference TRBV2 and TRBJ1-5, reads EPEVTQTPSHQVTQMGQEVILRCVPISNHLYFYWYRQILGQKVEFLVSFYNNEISEKSEIFDDQFSVERPDGSNFTLKIRSTKLEDSAMYFCASGEGTGNQPQHFGDGTRLSIL.

The chain links TRBV7-9 to TRBJ2-1; 12 positions match TRBD2. CDR1 SEHNR and CDR2 FQNEAQ come from the germline V gene (reference sequence). V lost 1 base and J lost 6; bases outside the gene matches: 4. This CDR3 is built from 16 residues. The CDR3 region is CASSLGTSGMVNEQFF. CDR3 coding DNA: TGTGCCAGCAGCTTAGGGACTAGCGGGATGGTCAATGAGCAGTTCTTC.

V usage is TRBV12-3 or TRBV12-4 and J usage is TRBJ1-2; 9 bases align to TRBD1. The V and J ends lost 6 bases and 2 bases, in that order; junction bases with no gene match: 4. The CDR3 has 14 amino acids. In nucleotides, the CDR3 is TGTGCCAGCAGACAGGGGGCAGTCAACTATGGCTACACCTTC. Translating gives CASRQGAVNYGYTF.

The chain links TRBV5-1 to TRBJ2-3; D remains ambiguous. The CDR3 covers 14 residues. Germline values: CDR1 SGHRS, CDR2 YFSETQ. V shed 0 bases and J shed 8 bases, with 13 bases lying between them. The CDR3 DNA reads as TGCGCCAGCAGCTTGGGTAATCCTTCAGGTACGCAGTATTTT. It codes for CASSLGNPSGTQYF. Looking up the rest from reference TRBV5-1 and TRBJ2-3 gives the full variable domain: KAGVTQTPRYLIKTRGQQVTLSCSPISGHRSVSWYQQTPGQGLQFLFEYFSETQRNKGNFPGRFSGRQFSNSRSEMNVSTLELGDSALYLCASSLGNPSGTQYFGPGTRLTVL.

This clonotype was seen a handful of times. The V gene is TRBV3-1, the J gene TRBJ1-6; unclear D gene. CDR3 size: 18 residues. Germline-derived CDR1 and CDR2 are LGHDT and YNNKEL (reference sequence). Trimming removed 0 bases at V and 10 bases at J, with 22 bases between. This CDR3 is CASSQDADGGPIGSPLHF. The CDR3 region has the DNA TGTGCCAGCAGCCAAGATGCGGACGGTGGACCGATAGGGTCACCCCTCCACTTT.

This clonotype was picked up many times. The chain combines TRBV5-1 with TRBJ2-5; weak D call: TRBD1 (6 bases). In germline, CDR1 is SGHRS, CDR2 YFSETQ. The CDR3 is 14 amino acids. V was shortened by 4 bases and J by 1 base, with 11 bases between the two germline ends. The DNA of the CDR3 is TGCGCCAGCAGCACCGGGACACTCCAAGAGACCCAGTACTTC. Encoded protein: CASSTGTLQETQYF.

This clonotype appeared a few times. The rearrangement links TRBV12-3 or TRBV12-4 to TRBJ2-1; D might be TRBD1 (6 bases). V was clipped by 3 bases and J by 5 bases, with 14 bases between them. The CDR3 is made up of 15 amino acids. DNA of the CDR3: TGTGCCAGCAGTTTTCCCTGGGCAGGGGACAATGAGCAGTTCTTC. It is translated as CASSFPWAGDNEQFF.

The sample holds one count of this clonotype. This rearrangement joins TRBV5-1 to TRBJ2-5; the match to TRBD1 covers 8 bases. With 0 bases clipped from V and 5 bases from J, the junction kept 6 bases outside the gene matches. The CDR3 contains 15 residues. Germline assignment: CDR1 SGHRS and CDR2 YFSETQ. The CDR3 spells CASSLVTGVMETQYF. The CDR3 nucleotides are TGCGCCAGCAGCTTGGTGACAGGGGTGATGGAGACCCAGTACTTC.

V gene TRBV21-1 combines with J gene TRBJ2-1; whether TRBD1, the table's D call, matches the DNA was not checked. TRBV21-1 is a known pseudogene. CDR3 length: 15 residues. CDR3 residues: CASSKGGTRRNEQFF. DNA for the CDR3: TGTGCCAGCAGCAAAGGTGGGACCCGCCGGAATGAGCAGTTCTTC.

This clonotype was observed at least ten times. The chain couples TRBV7-3 to TRBJ2-2; TRBD2 matches 8 bases. The CDR3 runs to 19 residues. Germline V gene sequence: CDR1 SGHTA, CDR2 FQGTGA. Trimming cost V 5 bases and J 0 bases; bases outside gene matches: 14. The CDR3 nucleotides are TGTGCCAGCAGCGTGGACGCTAGCGGGCTCACTACGAACACCGGGGAGCTGTTTTTT. This translates into CASSVDASGLTTNTGELFF. The full variable domain, with the rest looked up from reference TRBV7-3 and TRBJ2-2, is GAGVSQTPSNKVTEKGKYVELRCDPISGHTALYWYRQSLGQGPEFLIYFQGTGAADDSGLPNDRFFAVRPEGSVSTLKIQRTERGDSAVYLCASSVDASGLTTNTGELFFGEGSRLTVL.

There are many counts of this clonotype. The V call is TRBV5-1, the J call TRBJ2-5, with 9 bases aligning to TRBD1. From germline, CDR1 is SGHRS and CDR2 YFSETQ. The CDR3 loop spans 16 amino acids. The V gene end was trimmed by 2 bases and the J gene end by 1 base; junction bases not matched to a gene: 6. The CDR3: CASSFRGQGGQETQYF. CDR3 nucleotides: TGCGCCAGCAGCTTCCGGGGACAGGGAGGCCAAGAGACCCAGTACTTC.

V is TRBV6-5 and J is TRBJ1-4, with a possible D match to TRBD1 (5 bases). The V and J ends lost 4 bases and 7 bases respectively, with 16 bases between them. This CDR3 comprises 15 residues. Per germline, CDR1 MNHEY and CDR2 SVGAGI. CDR3 sequence reads: CASSSKVNGGEKLFF. The DNA of the CDR3 is TGTGCCAGCAGTTCCAAGGTGAATGGGGGTGAAAAACTGTTTTTT.

The chain employs TRBV12-3 or TRBV12-4 and TRBJ1-4; D unresolved. The CDR3 runs 17 residues. V was shortened by 5 bases and J by 3 bases, with 19 bases between the two germline ends. This chain's CDR3 is CASSAGRSGFANEKLFF. In DNA form, the CDR3 reads TGTGCCAGCAGTGCGGGTCGTTCCGGATTTGCTAATGAAAAACTGTTTTTT.

This clonotype showed up just a few times. In DNA form, the CDR3 reads TGTGCCAGCAGTGGACTGGGAGAGACCCAGTACTTC. Translation gives CASSGLGETQYF. J is TRBJ2-5 and V is TRBV14, with D perhaps TRBD2 (5 bases). Germline V CDR1 and CDR2: SGHDN, FVKESK. The CDR3 runs to 12 residues. Trimming removed 6 bases from V and 4 bases from J, with 9 bases in between.

This clonotype has just a few counts. The chain carries TRBV20-1 and TRBJ1-5, with TRBD1 matching over 7 bases. Germline V lookup: CDR1 DFQATT, CDR2 SNEGSKA (reference sequence). The CDR3 sequence is 14 residues long. V lost 4 bases and J lost 5; bases outside the gene matches: 8. The CDR3 nucleotides are TGCAGTGCTAAGACTTCAGGGGGGTATCAGCCCCAGCATTTT. This codes for CSAKTSGGYQPQHF.

The J gene is TRBJ2-5, the V gene TRBV5-6; D gene unclear. The CDR3 runs to 13 residues. V was cut by 2 bases and J by 5 bases, with 10 bases left in between. Germline loops: CDR1 SGHDT, CDR2 YYEEEE. The CDR3 loop is CASSFEAGETQYF. The CDR3 bases are TGTGCCAGCAGCTTTGAGGCTGGGGAGACCCAGTACTTC.

The chain uses TRBV12-3 or TRBV12-4 and TRBJ1-5, with 7 positions matching TRBD1. Losses at the gene ends were 5 bases for V and 6 bases for J; bases not matched to a gene: 13. CDR3 length equals 16 residues. The CDR3 loop is CASSLGSQGVGQPQHF. CDR3 in DNA: TGTGCCAGCAGTCTAGGGTCTCAGGGGGTAGGTCAGCCCCAGCATTTT.

The CDR3 region is CASSQVLVVGHSYNEQFF. CDR3 DNA: TGCGCCAGCAGCCAAGTCCTGGTCGTGGGGCACTCCTACAATGAGCAGTTCTTC. V usage is TRBV4-3 and J usage is TRBJ2-1, with D possibly TRBD1 on 5 matching bases. The germline V gene encodes CDR1 LGHNA and CDR2 YSLEER. Between the trimmed V and J ends, which lost 1 base and 0 bases, there was a span of 16 bases. This CDR3 comprises 18 residues.

The chain links TRBV25-1 to TRBJ2-7; maybe TRBD1 (6 bases). The CDR3 totals 12 residues. V was shortened by 5 bases and J by 5 bases, with 10 bases between the two germline ends. In germline, CDR1 is MGHDK, CDR2 SYGVNS. Written as DNA, the CDR3 is TGTGCCAGCAGTCAGGGGATCCACGAGCAGTACTTC. Protein sequence: CASSQGIHEQYF.

This clonotype was counted only a few times. The chain employs TRBV6-2 or TRBV6-3 and TRBJ1-1; no clear D gene. From germline, CDR1 is MNHEY and CDR2 SVGEGT. V dropped 4 bases and J dropped 4 bases, with 7 bases sitting between them. The CDR3 loop spans 12 amino acids. The CDR3 here is CASSSIVTEAFF. The CDR3 DNA reads TGTGCCAGCAGTTCTATAGTCACTGAAGCTTTCTTT.

This chain links TRBV5-1 with TRBJ1-6, with 8 bases fitting TRBD1. V was pared by 0 bases and J by 4 bases, with 3 bases of the junction left unmatched. CDR1 and CDR2 (germline): SGHRS, YFSETQ. CDR3 length equals 16 residues. CDR3 protein: CASSLAGTGYNSPLHF. In DNA form, the CDR3 reads TGCGCCAGCAGCTTGGCCGGGACAGGTTATAATTCACCCCTCCACTTT.

This chain uses TRBV20-1 with TRBJ2-7; no clear D gene. From germline, CDR1 is DFQATT and CDR2 SNEGSKA (reference sequence). Trimming shortened V by 3 bases and J by 2 bases, and 14 bases separated the two germline ends. CDR3 size: 14 residues. The CDR3 loop reads CSASDSPEAYEQYF. The CDR3 bases are TGCAGTGCTAGTGACTCCCCCGAGGCCTACGAGCAGTACTTC.

This clonotype was seen only a few times. The rearrangement uses TRBV5-1 and TRBJ2-1; 7 bases line up with TRBD2. Losses at the gene ends were 10 bases for V and 2 bases for J; bases not matched to a gene: 3. The germline gives CDR1 SGHRS, CDR2 YFSETQ. CDR3 length equals 12 residues. This chain's CDR3 is CASGGTYNEQFF. CDR3 coding DNA: TGCGCCTCCGGGGGGACCTACAATGAGCAGTTCTTC.